This T cell receptor (beta chain) is from a study of shared clonotypes between healthy human individuals. CD45RO-negative, CCR7-selected cells formed the naive CD8 fraction, which excluded terminally differentiated effector memory CD45RA+ cells. General study findings and limits: Rarefaction showed that sequencing of sorted subsets was incomplete (despite large depth).

V shed 3 bases and J shed 3 bases, with 9 bases lying between them. The CDR3 runs 13 residues. Per the germline V gene, CDR1 is LNHDA and CDR2 is SQIVND (reference sequence). Notes on this clone: Its antigen is undetermined. The same CDR3 can be traced to other DNA sequences in this sample.

Method: immunoSEQ multiplex PCR; TCRdb's copy keeps in-frame clones and lacks some. In the table there are just over 2,000,000 clones, around 96% of which are singletons. The receptor was derived from a man aged 18 to 29 in good health. Sequencing used naive CD8+ T cells sorted from blood. The rearrangement joins TRBV19 to TRBJ2-7; D possibly corresponds to TRBD1 (6 bases). This CDR3 is CASSMGAGYEQYF. The CDR3 DNA reads TGTGCCAGTAGTATGGGGGCGGGCTACGAGCAGTACTTC.